This T cell receptor beta chain was identified during a study of Ad26.COV2.S vaccination and SARS-CoV-2 variants. Across the whole study: Intramuscularly, Ad26.COV2.S was given either once or twice, 56 days apart. Notes on the study in general: Measurements of TCR breadth and depth may have given underestimates of the total T cell responses. Spike-specific TCR breadth was greater after Ad26.COV2.S than placebo.

There are 16 residues in the CDR3. V lost 4 bases and J 0 bases, leaving 13 bases between the germline ends. The germline V gene has CDR1 SGHTA and CDR2 FQGNSA. The treatment here: 15 to 20 received Ad26.COV2.S at low or high dose, single or two shots; about 5 received placebo; per-sample allocation not given. Sampling took place 63 days after the first vaccine or placebo injection. Immunization relied on an Ad26 vector, which expressed Wuhan-strain SARS-CoV-2 spike. TCRdb's copy holds only in-frame clones and misses some; the assay was immunoSEQ multiplex PCR. The table shows a few hundred thousand clones, with roughly nine tenths occurring only once. Notes on this clone: Its antigen is not identified.

V and J are TRBV7-2 and TRBJ1-3; weak D call: TRBD1 (6 bases). This clonotype was obtained from a person between 18 and 60 years old who received the Ad26.COV2.S COVID-19 vaccine or a placebo. The sequenced sample was peripheral blood, obtained in a trial of Ad26.COV2.S vaccine versus placebo. Here the CDR3 DNA reads TGTGCCAGCAGCTCCCGAGTGGGGGCCTCTGGAAACACCATATATTTT. Translating gives CASSSRVGASGNTIYF.